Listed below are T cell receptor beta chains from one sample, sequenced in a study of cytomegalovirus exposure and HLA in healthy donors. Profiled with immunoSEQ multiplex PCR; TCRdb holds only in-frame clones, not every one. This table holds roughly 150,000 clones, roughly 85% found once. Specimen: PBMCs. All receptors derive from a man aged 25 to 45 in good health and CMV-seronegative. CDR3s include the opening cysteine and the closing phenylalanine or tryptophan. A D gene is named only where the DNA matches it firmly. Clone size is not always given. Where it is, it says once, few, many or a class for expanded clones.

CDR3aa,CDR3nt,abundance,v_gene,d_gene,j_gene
CSTYGGSSANVLTF,TGCAGCACGTATGGCGGTTCGTCAGCCAACGTCCTGACTTTC,.,TRBV29-1,.,TRBJ2-6
CASSSGRQGFGQPQHF,TGTGCCAGCAGCTCAGGACGGCAGGGGTTTGGTCAGCCCCAGCATTTT,.,TRBV7-9,.,TRBJ1-5
CASSIEAGVSYEQYF,TGTGCCAGTAGTATAGAGGCGGGAGTCTCCTACGAGCAGTACTTC,once,TRBV19,TRBD2,TRBJ2-7
CASSARPGTLSQETQYF,TGTGCCAGCAGCGCGCGGCCCGGGACACTGAGCCAAGAGACCCAGTACTTC,.,TRBV9,.,TRBJ2-5
CASSPGTSGGGGTGELFF,TGCGCCAGCAGCCCGGGGACTAGCGGGGGAGGAGGCACCGGGGAGCTGTTTTTT,.,TRBV5-1,TRBD2,TRBJ2-2
CASSSSYEQYF,TGTGCCAGCAGCTCATCCTACGAGCAGTACTTC,.,TRBV5-4,.,TRBJ2-7
CASSVTPEGELFF,TGTGCCAGCAGTGTAACCCCCGAGGGGGAGCTGTTTTTT,.,TRBV27,.,TRBJ2-2
CATVNAGRSYEQYF,TGTGCCACCGTTAACGCGGGCAGAAGCTACGAGCAGTACTTC,.,TRBV15,.,TRBJ2-7
CASSLLVGSSYEQYF,TGTGCCAGTAGTCTCTTGGTGGGGAGCTCCTACGAGCAGTACTTC,.,TRBV19,.,TRBJ2-7
CASSGSGRAGTGELFF,TGTGCCAGCAGCGGTAGCGGGAGGGCAGGCACCGGGGAGCTGTTTTTT,.,TRBV7-2,TRBD2,TRBJ2-2
CASRQDQETQYF,TGCGCCAGCAGACAGGATCAAGAGACCCAGTACTTC,.,TRBV5-1,.,TRBJ2-5
CASSRGQGLMGDEQFF,TGTGCCAGTAGCCGAGGACAGGGGCTAATGGGTGATGAGCAGTTCTTC,.,TRBV19,TRBD1,TRBJ2-1
CAISGAGSGRLSPYEQYF,TGTGCCATCAGTGGGGCCGGATCCGGGAGACTATCACCCTACGAGCAGTACTTC,.,TRBV10-3,.,TRBJ2-7
CASSEGGGPSPLHF,TGTGCCAGCAGTGAAGGTGGGGGCCCTTCACCCCTCCACTTT,.,TRBV25-1,.,TRBJ1-6
CASRHTGPSGANVLTF,TGTGCCAGCCGCCATACAGGTCCCTCTGGGGCCAACGTCCTGACTTTC,.,TRBV27,.,TRBJ2-6
CASSYRGNQPQHF,TGTGCCAGCAGTTACAGGGGAAATCAGCCCCAGCATTTT,.,TRBV6-5,.,TRBJ1-5
CASSLGQGHFYEQYF,TGTGCCAGCAGCCTGGGACAGGGGCACTTCTACGAGCAGTACTTC,.,TRBV7-2,TRBD1,TRBJ2-7
CASSGRRVTEAFF,TGTGCCAGCAGCGGGCGACGAGTCACTGAAGCTTTCTTT,.,TRBV11-2,.,TRBJ1-1
CASSPFGTGSTYEQYF,TGTGCCAGCAGCCCTTTCGGGACAGGGTCCACCTACGAGCAGTACTTC,.,TRBV13,TRBD1,TRBJ2-7
CASSIRSYEQYF,TGTGCCAGCAGCATCCGCTCCTACGAGCAGTACTTC,.,TRBV7-2,.,TRBJ2-7
CASSLDGATNEKLFF,TGTGCCAGCAGCTTAGACGGGGCAACTAATGAAAAACTGTTTTTT,.,TRBV7-2,.,TRBJ1-4
CASSRGAGEQYF,TGTGCCAGTAGTCGAGGGGCGGGGGAGCAGTACTTC,.,TRBV19,.,TRBJ2-7
CASGTTGASQETQYF,TGCGCCAGCGGAACGACAGGGGCGTCCCAAGAGACCCAGTACTTC,.,TRBV5-1,TRBD1,TRBJ2-5
CASSLERTSGYTF,TGTGCCAGCAGCTTAGAGAGGACATCTGGCTACACCTTC,.,TRBV11-2,.,TRBJ1-2
CASSESPGPYGYTF,TGTGCCAGCAGTGAATCGCCAGGGCCCTATGGCTACACCTTC,.,TRBV6-1,.,TRBJ1-2
CAWSVRTNTGELFF,TGTGCCTGGAGTGTGCGGACGAACACCGGGGAGCTGTTTTTT,.,TRBV30,.,TRBJ2-2
CASSFGSHYSYEQYF,TGTGCCAGCAGCTTCGGGAGTCACTACTCCTACGAGCAGTACTTC,.,TRBV5-6,.,TRBJ2-7
CASSYGEQETQYF,TGCGCCAGCAGCTATGGGGAGCAAGAGACCCAGTACTTC,once,TRBV5-1,.,TRBJ2-5
CASSVGAGEETQYF,TGTGCCAGCAGCGTGGGAGCGGGGGAAGAGACCCAGTACTTC,few,TRBV9,TRBD2,TRBJ2-5
CASSPPGARSVTEAFF,TGTGCCAGCTCACCACCGGGGGCACGATCGGTCACTGAAGCTTTCTTT,.,TRBV18,.,TRBJ1-1
CASSSTTGTALYQPQHF,TGTGCCAGCAGCTCGACAACCGGGACAGCTCTATATCAGCCCCAGCATTTT,.,TRBV7-2,TRBD1,TRBJ1-5
CASGGQGAYEQFF,TGCGCCAGCGGCGGACAGGGGGCCTATGAGCAGTTCTTC,.,TRBV5-1,TRBD1,TRBJ2-1
CASSTPGTGGRPYNEQFF,TGTGCCAGCAGCACCCCCGGGACAGGGGGCCGGCCCTACAATGAGCAGTTCTTC,few,TRBV7-9,TRBD1,TRBJ2-1
CASSPPRENTEAFF,TGTGCCAGCAGTCCTCCCAGGGAGAACACTGAAGCTTTCTTT,.,TRBV11-2,.,TRBJ1-1
CASSYSRDTNQPQHF,TGTGCCAGCAGTTACTCCCGGGACACCAATCAGCCCCAGCATTTT,few,TRBV6-5,.,TRBJ1-5
CASSETSDSTDTQYF,TGCGCCAGCAGTGAGACTAGCGACAGCACAGATACGCAGTATTTT,.,TRBV10-1,TRBD2,TRBJ2-3